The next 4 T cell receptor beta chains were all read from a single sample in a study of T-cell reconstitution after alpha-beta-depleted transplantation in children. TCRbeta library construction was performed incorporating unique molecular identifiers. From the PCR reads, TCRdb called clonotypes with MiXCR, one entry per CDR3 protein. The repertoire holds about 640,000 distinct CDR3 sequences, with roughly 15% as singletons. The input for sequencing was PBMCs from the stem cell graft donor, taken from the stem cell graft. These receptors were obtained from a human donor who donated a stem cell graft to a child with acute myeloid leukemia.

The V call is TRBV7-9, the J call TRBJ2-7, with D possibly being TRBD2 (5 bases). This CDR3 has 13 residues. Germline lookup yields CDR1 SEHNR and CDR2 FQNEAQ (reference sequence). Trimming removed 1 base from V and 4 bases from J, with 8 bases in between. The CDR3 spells CASSLGLAYEQYV. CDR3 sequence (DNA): TGTGCCAGCAGCTTAGGCCTAGCTTACGAGCAGTACGTC.

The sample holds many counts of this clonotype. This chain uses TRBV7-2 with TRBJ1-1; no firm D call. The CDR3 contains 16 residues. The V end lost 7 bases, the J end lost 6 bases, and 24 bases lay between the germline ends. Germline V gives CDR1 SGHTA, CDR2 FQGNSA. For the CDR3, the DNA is TGTGCCAGCATCGCGACCGAGGGCTTTAAGAGGGCTGAAGCTTTCTTT. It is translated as CASIATEGFKRAEAFF.

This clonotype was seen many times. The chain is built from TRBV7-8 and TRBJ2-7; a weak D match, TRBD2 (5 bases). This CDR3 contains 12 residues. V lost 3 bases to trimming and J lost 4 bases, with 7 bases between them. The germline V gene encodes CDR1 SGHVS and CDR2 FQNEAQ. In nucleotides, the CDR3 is TGTGCCAGCAGCTTCTCGGGGTACGAGCAGTACTTC. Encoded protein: CASSFSGYEQYF.

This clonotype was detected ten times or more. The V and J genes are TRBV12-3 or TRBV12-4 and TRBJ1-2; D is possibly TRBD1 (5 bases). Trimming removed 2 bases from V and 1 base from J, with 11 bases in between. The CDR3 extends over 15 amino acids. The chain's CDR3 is CASSLPGILNYGYTF. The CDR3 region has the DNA TGTGCCAGCAGTTTACCAGGGATCCTTAACTATGGCTACACCTTC.